This entry lists 2 T cell receptor beta chains sequenced from one sample in a study of control samples from healthy donors and cancer patients (dated by TCRdb to the early 2020s). The library was built by means of the immunoSEQ multiplex PCR assay. TCRdb retrieved this table from immuneACCESS and kept in-frame rearrangements only. Not all clones are present; in checked studies, unresolved V genes account for under half, and no reason is known for the remainder. The sample table contains about 130,000 clones; only one count was recorded for around 90% of them. The ten largest clonotypes hold 2.5% to 3% of the sample. Specimen: blood. The receptors were gathered from a man aged 35-49 years in good health.

This chain connects TRBV2 to TRBJ2-5; D assignment may be TRBD1 or TRBD2 (5 bases each). CDR1 SNHLY and CDR2 FYNNEI come from the germline V gene. The ends were cut back, 9 bases at V and 4 bases at J, with 12 bases in the middle. This CDR3 has 12 residues. CDR3 loop: CASGTAPETQYF. The CDR3 DNA reads TGTGCCAGTGGGACCGCTCCAGAGACCCAGTACTTC.

This clone was recorded a few times. The J gene is TRBJ1-2, the V gene TRBV19, with TRBD1 matching 7 bases. Germline CDR1 reads LNHDA; CDR2 reads SQIVND (reference sequence). The CDR3 is 15 residues long. V lost 6 bases, J lost 2 bases, and 9 bases stayed unmatched. CDR3 coding DNA: TGTGCCAGTAGCCAAGATGACAGGGCCAACTATGGCTACACCTTC. Translating it yields CASSQDDRANYGYTF.